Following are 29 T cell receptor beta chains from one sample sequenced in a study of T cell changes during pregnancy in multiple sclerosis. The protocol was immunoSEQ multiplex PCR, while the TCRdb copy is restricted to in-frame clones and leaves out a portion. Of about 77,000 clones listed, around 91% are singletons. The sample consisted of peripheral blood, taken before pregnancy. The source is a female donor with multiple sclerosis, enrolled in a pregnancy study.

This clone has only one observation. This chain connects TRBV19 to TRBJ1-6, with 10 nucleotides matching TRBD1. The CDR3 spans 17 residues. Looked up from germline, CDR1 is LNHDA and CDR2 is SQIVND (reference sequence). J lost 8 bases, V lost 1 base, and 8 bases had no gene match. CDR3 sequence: CASSIAPPGTGDSPLHF. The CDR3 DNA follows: TGTGCCAGTAGTATAGCTCCGCCGGGGACAGGGGATTCACCCCTCCACTTT.

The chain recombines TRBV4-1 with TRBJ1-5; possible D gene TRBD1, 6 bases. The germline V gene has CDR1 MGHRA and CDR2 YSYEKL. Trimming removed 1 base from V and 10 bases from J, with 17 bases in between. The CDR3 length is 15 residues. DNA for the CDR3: TGCGCCAGCAGCCAAGTGTCGGGGGGCCCCGGTCCCCAGCATTTT. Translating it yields CASSQVSGGPGPQHF.

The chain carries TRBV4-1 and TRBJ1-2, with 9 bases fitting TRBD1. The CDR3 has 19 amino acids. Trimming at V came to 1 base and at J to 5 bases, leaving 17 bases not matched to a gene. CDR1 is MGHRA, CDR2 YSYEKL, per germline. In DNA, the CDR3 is TGCGCCAGCAGCCAAGGGCCGGTCAGGGACAGGGACTCGAAATATGGCTACACCTTC. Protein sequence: CASSQGPVRDRDSKYGYTF.

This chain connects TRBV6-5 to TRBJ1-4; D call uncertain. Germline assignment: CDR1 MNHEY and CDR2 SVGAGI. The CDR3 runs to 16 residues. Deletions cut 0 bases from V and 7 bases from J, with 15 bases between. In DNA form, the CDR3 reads TGTGCCAGCAGTTACTCGTACGGGGATAAAGGTGAAAAACTGTTTTTT. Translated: CASSYSYGDKGEKLFF.

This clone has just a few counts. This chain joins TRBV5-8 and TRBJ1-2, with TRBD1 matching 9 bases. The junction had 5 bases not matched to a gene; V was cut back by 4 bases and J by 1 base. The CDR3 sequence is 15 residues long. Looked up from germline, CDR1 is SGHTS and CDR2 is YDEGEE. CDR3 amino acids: CASSGGTGLNYGYTF. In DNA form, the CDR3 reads TGTGCCAGCAGCGGTGGGACAGGGCTTAACTATGGCTACACCTTC.

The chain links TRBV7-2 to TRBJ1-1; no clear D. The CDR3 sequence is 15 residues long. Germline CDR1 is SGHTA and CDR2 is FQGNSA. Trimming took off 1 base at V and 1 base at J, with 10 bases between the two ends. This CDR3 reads CASSLEPGRNTEAFF. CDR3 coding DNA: TGTGCCAGCAGCTTAGAGCCTGGTAGGAACACTGAAGCTTTCTTT.

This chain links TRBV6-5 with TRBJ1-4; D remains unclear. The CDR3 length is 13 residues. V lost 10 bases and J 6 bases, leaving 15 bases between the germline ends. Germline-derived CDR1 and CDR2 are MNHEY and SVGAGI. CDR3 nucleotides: TGTGCCACCTCTCACCACCTAGATGAAAAACTGTTTTTT. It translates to CATSHHLDEKLFF.

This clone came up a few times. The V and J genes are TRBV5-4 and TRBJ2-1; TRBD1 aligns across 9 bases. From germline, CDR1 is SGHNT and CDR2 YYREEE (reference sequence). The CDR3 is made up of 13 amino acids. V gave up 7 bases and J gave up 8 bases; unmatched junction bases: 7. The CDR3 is CASRDRVRDEQFF. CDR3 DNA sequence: TGTGCCAGCCGGGACAGGGTACGCGATGAGCAGTTCTTC.

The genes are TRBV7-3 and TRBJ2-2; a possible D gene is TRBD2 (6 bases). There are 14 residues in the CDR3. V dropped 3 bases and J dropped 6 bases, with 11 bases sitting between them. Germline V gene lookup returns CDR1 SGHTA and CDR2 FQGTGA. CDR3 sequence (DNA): TGTGCCAGCAGCTTGGGCGGGGAAGCCGGGGAGCTGTTTTTT. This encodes CASSLGGEAGELFF.

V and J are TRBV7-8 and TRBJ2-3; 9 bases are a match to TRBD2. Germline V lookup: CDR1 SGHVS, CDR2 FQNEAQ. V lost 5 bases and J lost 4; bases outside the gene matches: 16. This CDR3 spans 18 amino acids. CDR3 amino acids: CASSTKQRGAKIPDTQYF. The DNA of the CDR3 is TGTGCCAGCAGCACTAAGCAGCGGGGGGCCAAGATCCCAGATACGCAGTATTTT.

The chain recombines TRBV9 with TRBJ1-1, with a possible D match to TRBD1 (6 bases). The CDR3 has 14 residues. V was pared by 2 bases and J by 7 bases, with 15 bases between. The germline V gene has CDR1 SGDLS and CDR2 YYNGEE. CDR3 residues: CASSVQQGRSEAFF. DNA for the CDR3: TGTGCCAGCAGCGTCCAACAGGGTAGGAGTGAAGCTTTCTTT.

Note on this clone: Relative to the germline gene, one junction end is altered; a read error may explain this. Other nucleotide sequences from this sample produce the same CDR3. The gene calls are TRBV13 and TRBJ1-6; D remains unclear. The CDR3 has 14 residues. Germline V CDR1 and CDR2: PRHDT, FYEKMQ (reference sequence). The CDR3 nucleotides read TGTGCCAGTAGCTTTAGTCTCCCTGGTTCACCCCTCCACTTT. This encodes CASSFSLPGSPLHF. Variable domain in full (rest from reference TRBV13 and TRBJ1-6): AAGVIQSPRHLIKEKRETATLKCYPIPRHDTVYWYQQGPGQDPQFLISFYEKMQSDKGSIPDRFSAQQFSDYHSELNMSSLELGDSALYFCASSFSLPGSPLHFGNGTRLTVT.

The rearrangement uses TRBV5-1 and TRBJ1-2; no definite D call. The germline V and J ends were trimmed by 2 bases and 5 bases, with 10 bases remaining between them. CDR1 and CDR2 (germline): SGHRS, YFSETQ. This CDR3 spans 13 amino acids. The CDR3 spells CASSLNSPYGYTF. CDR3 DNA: TGCGCCAGCAGCTTAAACAGTCCTTATGGCTACACCTTC.

CDR3 DNA: TGCAGCGTGACACGGGGAGATGGGGCCAACGTCCTGACTTTC. Translating gives CSVTRGDGANVLTF. The rearrangement uses TRBV29-1 and TRBJ2-6; the D gene is possibly TRBD2 (5 bases). The CDR3 spans 14 residues. Per germline, CDR1 SQVTM and CDR2 ANQGSEA. V lost 6 bases and J lost 3, with 12 bases in between.

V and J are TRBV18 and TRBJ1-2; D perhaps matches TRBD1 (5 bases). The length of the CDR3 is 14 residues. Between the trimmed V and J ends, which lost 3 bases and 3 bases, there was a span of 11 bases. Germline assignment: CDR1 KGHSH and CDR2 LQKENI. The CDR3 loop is CASSPTDTDYGYTF. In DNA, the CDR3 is TGTGCCAGCTCACCGACGGACACTGACTATGGCTACACCTTC.

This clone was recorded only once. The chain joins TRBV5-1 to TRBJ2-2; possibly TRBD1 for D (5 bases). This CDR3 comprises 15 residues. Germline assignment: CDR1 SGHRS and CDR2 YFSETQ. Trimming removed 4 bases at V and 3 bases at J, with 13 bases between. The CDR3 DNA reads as TGCGCCAGCAGCCCCCCAGGGCTGCACACCGGGGAGCTGTTTTTT. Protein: CASSPPGLHTGELFF.

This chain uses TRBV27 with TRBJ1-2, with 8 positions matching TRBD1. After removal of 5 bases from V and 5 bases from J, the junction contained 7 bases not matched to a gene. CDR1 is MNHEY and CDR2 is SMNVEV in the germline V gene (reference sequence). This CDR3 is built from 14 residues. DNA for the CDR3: TGTGCCAGCAGTGACAGGGGAAGTCGGTATGGCTACACCTTC. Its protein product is CASSDRGSRYGYTF.

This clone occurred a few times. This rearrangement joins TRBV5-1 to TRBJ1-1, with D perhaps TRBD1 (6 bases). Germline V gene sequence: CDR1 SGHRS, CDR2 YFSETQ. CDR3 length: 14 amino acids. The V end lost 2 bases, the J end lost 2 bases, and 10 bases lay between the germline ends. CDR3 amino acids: CASSLTRGNTEAFF. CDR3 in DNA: TGCGCCAGCAGCTTAACCAGGGGTAACACTGAAGCTTTCTTT.

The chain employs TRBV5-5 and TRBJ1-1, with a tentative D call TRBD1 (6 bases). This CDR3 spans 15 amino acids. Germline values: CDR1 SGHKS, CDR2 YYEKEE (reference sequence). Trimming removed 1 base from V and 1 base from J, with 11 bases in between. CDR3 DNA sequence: TGTGCCAGCAGCTTGTCGGGGGGGCAGAACACTGAAGCTTTCTTT. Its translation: CASSLSGGQNTEAFF.

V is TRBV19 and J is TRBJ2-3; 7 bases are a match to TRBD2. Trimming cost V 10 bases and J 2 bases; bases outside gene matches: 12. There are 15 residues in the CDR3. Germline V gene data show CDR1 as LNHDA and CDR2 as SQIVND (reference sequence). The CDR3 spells CATRRGDLDTDTQYF. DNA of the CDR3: TGTGCCACCCGACGGGGGGACTTGGACACAGATACGCAGTATTTT.

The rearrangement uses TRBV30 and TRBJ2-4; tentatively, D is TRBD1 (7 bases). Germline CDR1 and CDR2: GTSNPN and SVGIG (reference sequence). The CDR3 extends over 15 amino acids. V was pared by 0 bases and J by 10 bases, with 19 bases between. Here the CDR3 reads CAWSVSGSGGMIQYF. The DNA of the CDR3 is TGTGCCTGGAGTGTAAGCGGGTCAGGGGGAATGATTCAGTACTTC.

CDR3 sequence reads: CASSLRPDFNYGYTF. The CDR3 coding sequence is TGCGCCAGCAGCCTAAGGCCAGACTTTAACTATGGCTACACCTTC. The chain employs TRBV5-1 and TRBJ1-2; unclear D gene. The V gene lost 4 bases and the J gene lost 1 base, with 14 bases spanning the gap. The CDR3 sequence is 15 residues long. CDR1 and CDR2 from the germline V gene are SGHRS and YFSETQ. The full variable domain, its missing parts supplied by reference TRBV5-1 and TRBJ1-2, is KAGVTQTPRYLIKTRGQQVTLSCSPISGHRSVSWYQQTPGQGLQFLFEYFSETQRNKGNFPGRFSGRQFSNSRSEMNVSTLELGDSALYLCASSLRPDFNYGYTFGSGTRLTVV.

CDR3 region: CASTVTRPETQYF. CDR3 in DNA: TGTGCCAGCACTGTGACTAGGCCAGAGACCCAGTACTTC. The chain carries TRBV2 and TRBJ2-5; the D gene is possibly TRBD2 (6 bases). CDR3 size: 13 residues. The germline gives CDR1 SNHLY, CDR2 FYNNEI. Trimming removed 7 bases at V and 4 bases at J, with 13 bases between. Filled out from reference TRBV2 and TRBJ2-5, the complete variable domain reads EPEVTQTPSHQVTQMGQEVILRCVPISNHLYFYWYRQILGQKVEFLVSFYNNEISEKSEIFDDQFSVERPDGSNFTLKIRSTKLEDSAMYFCASTVTRPETQYFGPGTRLLVL.

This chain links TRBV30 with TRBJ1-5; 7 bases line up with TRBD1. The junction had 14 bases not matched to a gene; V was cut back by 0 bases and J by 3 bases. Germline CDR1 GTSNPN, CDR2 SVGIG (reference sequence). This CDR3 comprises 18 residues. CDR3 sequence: CAWSVWRGHGGDNQPQHF. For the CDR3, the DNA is TGTGCCTGGAGTGTATGGAGGGGGCACGGGGGGGACAATCAGCCCCAGCATTTT.

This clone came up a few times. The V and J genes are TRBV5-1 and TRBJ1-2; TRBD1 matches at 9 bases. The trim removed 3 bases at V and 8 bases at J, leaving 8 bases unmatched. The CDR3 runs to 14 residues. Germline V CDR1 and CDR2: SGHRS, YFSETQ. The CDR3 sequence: CASSYVTGGRGYTF. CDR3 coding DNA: TGCGCCAGCAGCTATGTGACAGGGGGTCGGGGCTACACCTTC.

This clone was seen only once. CDR3 sequence (DNA): TGTGCCAGCTCACCTAGCCTAGCGGGATTAAGCGAGCAGTACTTC. Protein sequence: CASSPSLAGLSEQYF. This chain connects TRBV18 to TRBJ2-7; TRBD2 matches at 9 bases. This CDR3 is 15 amino acids long. From germline, CDR1 is KGHSH and CDR2 LQKENI. The J segment lost 6 bases and the V segment lost 3 bases, leaving 9 bases of the junction unmatched.

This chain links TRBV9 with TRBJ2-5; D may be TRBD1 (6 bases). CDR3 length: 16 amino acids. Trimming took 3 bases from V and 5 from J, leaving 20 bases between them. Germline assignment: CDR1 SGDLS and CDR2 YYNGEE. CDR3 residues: CASSASIGGEGETQYF. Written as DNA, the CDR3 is TGTGCCAGCAGCGCGTCCATAGGGGGAGAGGGGGAGACCCAGTACTTC. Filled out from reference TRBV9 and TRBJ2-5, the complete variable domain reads DSGVTQTPKHLITATGQRVTLRCSPRSGDLSVYWYQQSLDQGLQFLIQYYNGEERAKGNILERFSAQQFPDLHSELNLSSLELGDSALYFCASSASIGGEGETQYFGPGTRLLVL.

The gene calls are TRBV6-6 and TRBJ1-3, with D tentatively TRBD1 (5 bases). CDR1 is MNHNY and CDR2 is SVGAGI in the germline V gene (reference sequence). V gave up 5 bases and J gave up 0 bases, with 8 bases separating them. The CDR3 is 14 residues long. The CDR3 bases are TGTGCCAGCAGTCTGGGGGGCTCTGGAAACACCATATATTTT. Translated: CASSLGGSGNTIYF.

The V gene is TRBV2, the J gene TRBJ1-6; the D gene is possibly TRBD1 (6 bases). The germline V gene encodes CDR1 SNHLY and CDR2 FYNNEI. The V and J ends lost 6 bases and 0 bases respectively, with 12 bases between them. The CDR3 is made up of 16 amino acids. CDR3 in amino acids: CASREDSHSYNSPLHF. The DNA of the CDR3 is TGTGCCAGCAGGGAGGACAGCCACTCCTATAATTCACCCCTCCACTTT.